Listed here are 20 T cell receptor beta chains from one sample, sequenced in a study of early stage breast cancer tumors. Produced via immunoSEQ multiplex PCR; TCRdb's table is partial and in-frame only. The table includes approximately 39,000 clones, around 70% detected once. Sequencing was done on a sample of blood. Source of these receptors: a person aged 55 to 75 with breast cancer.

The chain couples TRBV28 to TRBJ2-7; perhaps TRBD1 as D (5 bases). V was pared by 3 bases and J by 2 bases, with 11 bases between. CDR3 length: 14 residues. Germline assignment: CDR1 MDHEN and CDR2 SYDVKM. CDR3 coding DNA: TGTGCCAGCAGTTTCGCAGGGATGACCTACGAGCAGTACTTC. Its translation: CASSFAGMTYEQYF.

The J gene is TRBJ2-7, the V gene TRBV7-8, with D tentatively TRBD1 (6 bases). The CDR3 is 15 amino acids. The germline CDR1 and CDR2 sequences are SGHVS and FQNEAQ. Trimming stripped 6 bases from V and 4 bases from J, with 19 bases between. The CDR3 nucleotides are TGTGCCAGCAGTCTAAGGACAGAAAATTATTACGAGCAGTACTTC. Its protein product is CASSLRTENYYEQYF.

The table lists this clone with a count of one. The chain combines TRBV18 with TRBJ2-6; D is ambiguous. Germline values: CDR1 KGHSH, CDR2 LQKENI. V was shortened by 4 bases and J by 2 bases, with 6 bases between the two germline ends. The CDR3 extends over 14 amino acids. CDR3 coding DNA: TGTGCCAGCTCACTGGACCCTGGGGCCAACGTCCTGACTTTC. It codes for CASSLDPGANVLTF.

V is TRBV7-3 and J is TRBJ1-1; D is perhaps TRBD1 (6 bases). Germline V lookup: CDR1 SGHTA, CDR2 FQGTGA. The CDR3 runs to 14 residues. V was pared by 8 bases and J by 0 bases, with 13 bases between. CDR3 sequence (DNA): TGTGCCAGCTCCCCCGGACAGCTGAACACTGAAGCTTTCTTT. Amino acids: CASSPGQLNTEAFF.

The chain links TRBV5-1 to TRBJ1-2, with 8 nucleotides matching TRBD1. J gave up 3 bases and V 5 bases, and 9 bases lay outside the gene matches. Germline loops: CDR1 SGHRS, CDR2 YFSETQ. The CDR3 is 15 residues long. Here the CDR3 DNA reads TGCGCCAGCAGGATCGAGACAGGGGCAGACTATGGCTACACCTTC. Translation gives CASRIETGADYGYTF.

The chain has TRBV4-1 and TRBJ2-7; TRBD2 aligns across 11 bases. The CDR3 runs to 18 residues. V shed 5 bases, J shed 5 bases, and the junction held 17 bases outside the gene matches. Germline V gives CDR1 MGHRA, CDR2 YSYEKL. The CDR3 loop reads CASSSRWATSGVSHEQYF. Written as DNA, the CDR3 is TGCGCCAGCAGCTCCCGTTGGGCGACTAGCGGGGTTTCCCACGAGCAGTACTTC.

CDR3 nucleotide sequence: TGCGCCAGCAGCTATGGACTAGCAGTGAACACCGGGGAGCTGTTTTTT. The encoded protein is CASSYGLAVNTGELFF. The V and J genes are TRBV5-1 and TRBJ2-2, with 8 bases fitting TRBD2. V was clipped by 3 bases and J by 1 base; unmatched bases: 5. The CDR3 totals 16 residues. CDR1 and CDR2 from the germline V gene are SGHRS and YFSETQ.

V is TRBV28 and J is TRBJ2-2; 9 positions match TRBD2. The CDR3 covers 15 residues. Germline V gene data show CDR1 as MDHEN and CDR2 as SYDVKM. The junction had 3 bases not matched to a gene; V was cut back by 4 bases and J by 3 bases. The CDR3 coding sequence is TGTGCCAGCAGTTCTGGACTAGCGTACACCGGGGAGCTGTTTTTT. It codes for CASSSGLAYTGELFF.

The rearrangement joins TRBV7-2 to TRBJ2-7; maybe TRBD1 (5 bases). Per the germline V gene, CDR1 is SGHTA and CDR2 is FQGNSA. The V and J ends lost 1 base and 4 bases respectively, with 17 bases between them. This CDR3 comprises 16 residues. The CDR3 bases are TGTGCCAGCAGCTTAGTTTCATCAGGGTTCGTGTACGAGCAGTACTTC. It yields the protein CASSLVSSGFVYEQYF.

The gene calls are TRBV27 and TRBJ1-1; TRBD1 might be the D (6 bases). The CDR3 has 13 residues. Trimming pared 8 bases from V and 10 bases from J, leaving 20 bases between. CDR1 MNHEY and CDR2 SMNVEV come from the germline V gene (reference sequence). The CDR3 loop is CASLSPNRVVAFF. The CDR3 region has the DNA TGTGCCAGCCTCAGCCCTAACAGGGTGGTAGCTTTCTTT.

The CDR3 DNA is TGTGCCAGCAGCCAAGACAGGTTTAGCAATCAGCCCCAGCATTTT. Translating gives CASSQDRFSNQPQHF. This chain joins TRBV6-1 and TRBJ1-5, with a weak D call TRBD1 (6 bases). The germline V gene has CDR1 MNHNS and CDR2 SASEGT. This CDR3 comprises 15 residues. Trimming cost V 6 bases and J 0 bases, with 12 bases left between them.

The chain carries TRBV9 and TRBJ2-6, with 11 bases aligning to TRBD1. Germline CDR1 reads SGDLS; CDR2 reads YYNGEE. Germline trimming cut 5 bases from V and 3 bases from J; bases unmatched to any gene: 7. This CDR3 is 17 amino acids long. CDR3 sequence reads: CASSVGQGASGANVLTF. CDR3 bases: TGTGCCAGCAGTGTTGGACAGGGGGCGAGTGGGGCCAACGTCCTGACTTTC.

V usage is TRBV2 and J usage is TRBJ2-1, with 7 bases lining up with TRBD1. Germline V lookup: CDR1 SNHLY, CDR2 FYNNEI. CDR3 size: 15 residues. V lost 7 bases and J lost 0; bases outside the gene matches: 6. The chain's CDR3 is CASTMGQLSYNEQFF. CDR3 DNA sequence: TGTGCCAGCACCATGGGACAGCTCTCCTACAATGAGCAGTTCTTC.

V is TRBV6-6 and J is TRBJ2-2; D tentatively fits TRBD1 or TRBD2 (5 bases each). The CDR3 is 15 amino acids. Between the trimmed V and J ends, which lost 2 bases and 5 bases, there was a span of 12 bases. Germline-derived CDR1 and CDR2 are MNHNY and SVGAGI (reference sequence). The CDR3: CASSYMGVGTGELFF. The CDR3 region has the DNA TGTGCCAGCAGTTACATGGGGGTAGGGACCGGGGAGCTGTTTTTT.

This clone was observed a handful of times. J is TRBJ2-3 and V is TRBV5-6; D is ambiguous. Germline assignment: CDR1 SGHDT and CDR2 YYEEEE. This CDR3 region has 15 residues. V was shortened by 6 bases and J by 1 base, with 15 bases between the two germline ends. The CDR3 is CASTLIVQGTDTQYF. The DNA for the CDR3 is TGTGCCAGCACCCTCATAGTCCAGGGCACAGATACGCAGTATTTT.

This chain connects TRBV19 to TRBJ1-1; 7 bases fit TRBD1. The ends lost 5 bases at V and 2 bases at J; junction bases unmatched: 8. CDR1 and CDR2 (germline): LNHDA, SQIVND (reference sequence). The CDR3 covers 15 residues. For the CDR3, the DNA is TGTGCCAGTAGTCCCCCGGGACAGAGAAACACTGAAGCTTTCTTT. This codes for CASSPPGQRNTEAFF.

DNA for the CDR3: TGTGCCAGCAGCTTCCCACGCACAGGGGCCAAAAACATTCAGTACTTC. Protein: CASSFPRTGAKNIQYF. V is TRBV11-2 and J is TRBJ2-4; tentative D call: TRBD1 (6 bases). The CDR3 contains 16 residues. Germline V gene sequence: CDR1 SGHAT, CDR2 FQNNGV. Trimming took 3 bases from V and 1 from J, leaving 13 bases between them.

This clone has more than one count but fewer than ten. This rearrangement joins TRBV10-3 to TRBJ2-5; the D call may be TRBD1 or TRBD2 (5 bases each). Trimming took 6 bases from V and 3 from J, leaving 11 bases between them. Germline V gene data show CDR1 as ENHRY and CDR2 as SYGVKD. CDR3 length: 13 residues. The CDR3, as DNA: TGTGCCATCAGGGGACCGACGGAAGAGACCCAGTACTTC. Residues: CAIRGPTEETQYF.

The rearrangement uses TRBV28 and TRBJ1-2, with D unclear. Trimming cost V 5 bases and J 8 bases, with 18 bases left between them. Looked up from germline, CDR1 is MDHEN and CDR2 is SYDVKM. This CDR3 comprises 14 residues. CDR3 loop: CASSSLDRNRGYTF. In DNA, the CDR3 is TGTGCCAGCAGTAGCCTCGACCGGAATCGCGGCTACACCTTC.

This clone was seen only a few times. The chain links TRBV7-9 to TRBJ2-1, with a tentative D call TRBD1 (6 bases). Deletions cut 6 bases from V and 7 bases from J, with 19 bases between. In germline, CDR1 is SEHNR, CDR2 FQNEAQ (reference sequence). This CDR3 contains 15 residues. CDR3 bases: TGTGCCAGCAGGGGACAAGGGGGATTGTCGAATGAGCAGTTCTTC. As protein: CASRGQGGLSNEQFF.